A selection of T cell receptor beta chains follows, all from one sample in a study of blood T cell repertoires in COVID-19. Only in-frame clones appear in the TCRdb table, and some are missing; sequencing was by immunoSEQ multiplex PCR. The repertoire has roughly 90,000 clones, about 87% of them found once; the top ten carry about 5%. Sequencing input: peripheral blood. All receptors come from a man aged 40-49 years with acute or convalescent COVID-19. CDR3s include the opening cysteine and the closing phenylalanine or tryptophan. A D gene is named only where the DNA matches it firmly.

V gene	J gene	D gene	CDR3 protein
TRBV5-6	TRBJ1-4	TRBD1	CASSLLAGTGGEKLFF
TRBV7-7	TRBJ2-1	TRBD2	CASSFLAGGPNEQFF
TRBV9	TRBJ2-2	.	CASSVDGAGELFF
TRBV3-1/TRBV3-2	TRBJ2-7	.	CASSHTTGGASSYEQYF
TRBV6-5	TRBJ2-3	.	CASSYGGSTDTQYF
TRBV5-1	TRBJ2-7	TRBD2	CASSFVSGGGALDF
TRBV27	TRBJ1-3	TRBD1	CASSSTLEGARNTIYF
TRBV6-2/TRBV6-3	TRBJ1-5	TRBD1	CASSDRVGQPQHF
TRBV27	TRBJ1-2	.	CASSPRAGGYGYTF
TRBV11-2	TRBJ1-1	.	CASSVQFEAFF
TRBV9	TRBJ2-1	TRBD2	CASSVDSLAGGNEQFF
TRBV30	TRBJ1-5	.	CAWSPSFNQPQHF
TRBV30	TRBJ2-3	.	CAWSQIAGNTQYF
TRBV10-3	TRBJ2-5	TRBD2	CASRTSGGQETQYF
TRBV7-2	TRBJ1-1	TRBD1	CASSRGQENTEAFF
TRBV12-3/TRBV12-4	TRBJ2-3	.	CASSPWADTQYF
TRBV5-6	TRBJ1-2	.	CASSLRSSNGYTF
TRBV3-1/TRBV3-2	TRBJ2-5	TRBD1	CASRQRHQGDRNWWETQYF
TRBV12-3/TRBV12-4	TRBJ1-1	TRBD1	CASSQIRGPEAFF
TRBV14	TRBJ1-2	TRBD1	CASSPRTGPVYGYTF
TRBV4-2	TRBJ1-2	.	CASSHVGAGQSYYGYTF
TRBV12-3/TRBV12-4	TRBJ1-3	.	CASSLNLNTIYF
TRBV19	TRBJ1-1	TRBD1	CASSLTGYTEAFF
TRBV6-2/TRBV6-3	TRBJ2-3	.	CASSYTLQGTSSTDTQYF
TRBV15	TRBJ1-3	TRBD1	CATSRGTGRGNTIYF
TRBV12-5	TRBJ1-4	.	CASGFLTGANEKLFF
TRBV7-9	TRBJ2-2	TRBD1	CASSPGQAPNTGELFF
TRBV3-1/TRBV3-2	TRBJ1-6	.	CASSQNQEGSPLHF
TRBV2	TRBJ1-1	TRBD1	CASRGGGQGIGTEAFF
TRBV6-5	TRBJ2-2	.	CASSNFQGSGELFF
TRBV11-3	TRBJ2-1	TRBD2	CASSLSSGGPNEQFF
TRBV6-5	TRBJ2-7	TRBD1	CASRGTGGRYEQYF
TRBV21-1	TRBJ2-5	.	CASSNGGVQETQYF
TRBV4-1	TRBJ1-2	TRBD1	CASSQDMTGNVYGYTF
TRBV19	TRBJ1-5	.	CASSPVASNQPQHF
TRBV7-2	TRBJ1-1	TRBD1	CASSLSPQGGTEAFF
TRBV12-3/TRBV12-4	TRBJ2-7	.	CASSYAGAHEQYF
TRBV3-1/TRBV3-2	TRBJ1-2	TRBD1	CASSLISGTGDYGYTF
TRBV7-9	TRBJ1-1	TRBD1	CASSFNRDRGHQAFF
TRBV7-8	TRBJ2-1	TRBD2	CASSIAGANYNEQFF
TRBV10-2	TRBJ1-5	.	CASSESKDSNQPQHF
TRBV15	TRBJ1-5	.	CATSRDLQGSNQPQHF
TRBV27	TRBJ1-3	TRBD1	CASKEGATGNTIYF
TRBV30	TRBJ1-1	TRBD1	CAFMGTGPGTEAFF
TRBV19	TRBJ1-5	TRBD1	CASSKYRGAYSNQPQHF
TRBV4-3	TRBJ2-5	TRBD1	CASSQGRQGTQYF
TRBV7-8	TRBJ2-5	TRBD1	CASRPDREETQYF
TRBV5-1	TRBJ2-1	.	CASEGDSYNEQFF
TRBV27	TRBJ1-5	.	CASSTGQVSNQPQHF
TRBV7-9	TRBJ2-7	TRBD1	CASSPGGTGGVKSYEQYF